Listed below are T cell receptor beta chains from one sample, sequenced in a study of T cell responses to AZD1222 COVID-19 vaccine. The table came from immunoSEQ multiplex PCR; TCRdb's copy has only in-frame clones and leaves some out. The profile covers some 100,000 clones, with more than 70% appearing a single time and 10% taken by the ten largest. The source was peripheral blood, collected 28 days after the second AZD1222 dose. These receptors were obtained from an adult who received the AZD1222 COVID-19 vaccine. CDR3s include the opening cysteine and the closing phenylalanine or tryptophan. Fields, in order: V gene, clone size, D gene, J gene, CDR3 protein, CDR3 DNA. D genes are given only for firm matches. The listing skips clone size in some rows; elsewhere it reads once, few, many or a size class.

V gene: TRBV11-2
clone size: NA
D gene: TRBD2
J gene: TRBJ2-5
CDR3 protein: CASSGAGTETQYF
CDR3 DNA: TGTGCCAGCAGCGGAGCGGGGACAGAGACCCAGTACTTC

V gene: TRBV18
clone size: few
D gene: NA
J gene: TRBJ2-7
CDR3 protein: CAASSGLESEQYF
CDR3 DNA: TGTGCCGCGTCCTCGGGCCTTGAGAGCGAGCAGTACTTC

V gene: TRBV6-5
clone size: NA
D gene: NA
J gene: TRBJ2-5
CDR3 protein: CASSYSGRMYQETQYF
CDR3 DNA: TGTGCCAGCAGTTACTCAGGGCGGATGTACCAAGAGACCCAGTACTTC

V gene: TRBV6-6
clone size: NA
D gene: NA
J gene: TRBJ1-4
CDR3 protein: CASSYSGQQNEKLFF
CDR3 DNA: TGTGCCAGCAGTTACTCAGGACAGCAAAATGAAAAACTGTTTTTT

V gene: TRBV7-8
clone size: once
D gene: NA
J gene: TRBJ2-1
CDR3 protein: CASSKRQVVEQFF
CDR3 DNA: TGTGCCAGCAGCAAGCGCCAGGTCGTTGAGCAGTTCTTC

V gene: TRBV19
clone size: few
D gene: NA
J gene: TRBJ2-7
CDR3 protein: CASSNPRESSYEQYF
CDR3 DNA: TGTGCCAGTAGTAATCCACGGGAGAGCTCCTACGAGCAGTACTTC

V gene: TRBV25-1
clone size: NA
D gene: NA
J gene: TRBJ2-2
CDR3 protein: CASSDKQGFYPGELFF
CDR3 DNA: TGTGCCAGCAGTGACAAGCAGGGTTTTTACCCCGGGGAGCTGTTTTTT

V gene: TRBV5-1
clone size: once
D gene: NA
J gene: TRBJ2-1
CDR3 protein: CASSPGPYSYNEQFF
CDR3 DNA: TGCGCCAGCAGCCCAGGACCTTACTCTTACAATGAGCAGTTCTTC

V gene: TRBV6-2/TRBV6-3
clone size: NA
D gene: NA
J gene: TRBJ2-7
CDR3 protein: CASSQNYEQYF
CDR3 DNA: TGTGCCAGCAGTCAAAACTACGAGCAGTACTTC

V gene: TRBV11-3
clone size: NA
D gene: NA
J gene: TRBJ2-7
CDR3 protein: CASSLDRPGASYEQYF
CDR3 DNA: TGTGCCAGCAGCTTAGATCGTCCAGGGGCGTCCTACGAGCAGTACTTC

V gene: TRBV5-1
clone size: NA
D gene: NA
J gene: TRBJ2-5
CDR3 protein: CASSGGQETQYF
CDR3 DNA: TGCGCCAGCAGCGGGGGACAAGAGACCCAGTACTTC

V gene: TRBV7-2
clone size: NA
D gene: NA
J gene: TRBJ1-1
CDR3 protein: CASSLYEAMNTEAFF
CDR3 DNA: TGTGCCAGCAGCTTATATGAAGCCATGAACACTGAAGCTTTCTTT

V gene: TRBV7-6
clone size: NA
D gene: NA
J gene: TRBJ2-7
CDR3 protein: CASSSGRGSYEQYF
CDR3 DNA: TGTGCCAGCAGCTCTGGCCGTGGCTCCTACGAGCAGTACTTC

V gene: TRBV4-2
clone size: few
D gene: NA
J gene: TRBJ1-5
CDR3 protein: CASSHEQGDQPQHF
CDR3 DNA: TGTGCCAGCAGCCATGAACAGGGAGATCAGCCCCAGCATTTT

V gene: TRBV7-2
clone size: NA
D gene: NA
J gene: TRBJ1-1
CDR3 protein: CASSLENPREAFF
CDR3 DNA: TGTGCCAGCAGCTTGGAGAACCCTAGAGAAGCTTTCTTT

V gene: TRBV30
clone size: NA
D gene: NA
J gene: TRBJ2-2
CDR3 protein: CAGGGVYTGELFF
CDR3 DNA: TGTGCCGGGGGTGGGGTCTACACCGGGGAGCTGTTTTTT

V gene: TRBV5-4
clone size: NA
D gene: NA
J gene: TRBJ2-7
CDR3 protein: CASSLLGGVGWYF
CDR3 DNA: TGTGCCAGCAGCTTGTTGGGCGGGGTGGGCTGGTACTTC

V gene: TRBV19
clone size: NA
D gene: NA
J gene: TRBJ2-7
CDR3 protein: CASSIDQGTAYEQYF
CDR3 DNA: TGTGCCAGTAGTATAGATCAAGGGACGGCCTACGAGCAGTACTTC

V gene: TRBV29-1
clone size: NA
D gene: NA
J gene: TRBJ2-5
CDR3 protein: CSVRGGWQPQETQYF
CDR3 DNA: TGCAGCGTCCGCGGAGGGTGGCAGCCACAAGAGACCCAGTACTTC

V gene: TRBV11-2
clone size: once
D gene: TRBD2
J gene: TRBJ2-1
CDR3 protein: CASSSGGGRSYNEQFF
CDR3 DNA: TGTGCCAGCAGCTCTGGCGGGGGACGCTCCTACAATGAGCAGTTCTTC

V gene: TRBV19
clone size: NA
D gene: NA
J gene: TRBJ1-3
CDR3 protein: CASREVLGNTIYF
CDR3 DNA: TGTGCCAGTCGAGAGGTCCTTGGAAACACCATATATTTT

V gene: TRBV6-4
clone size: NA
D gene: NA
J gene: TRBJ2-7
CDR3 protein: CASRYYEQYF
CDR3 DNA: TGTGCCAGCAGGTACTACGAGCAGTACTTC

V gene: TRBV6-5
clone size: NA
D gene: TRBD1
J gene: TRBJ1-2
CDR3 protein: CASSFTGVYGYTF
CDR3 DNA: TGTGCCAGCAGTTTCACAGGGGTCTATGGCTACACCTTC

V gene: TRBV12-3/TRBV12-4
clone size: few
D gene: NA
J gene: TRBJ1-6
CDR3 protein: CASSLNRVSPLHF
CDR3 DNA: TGTGCCAGCAGTTTGAACAGGGTTTCACCCCTCCACTTT

V gene: TRBV19
clone size: NA
D gene: NA
J gene: TRBJ2-5
CDR3 protein: CASSPQGWKETQYF
CDR3 DNA: TGTGCCAGTAGTCCCCAGGGGTGGAAAGAGACCCAGTACTTC

V gene: TRBV5-4
clone size: NA
D gene: NA
J gene: TRBJ1-5
CDR3 protein: CASSLGQNQPQHF
CDR3 DNA: TGTGCCAGCAGCTTGGGACAGAATCAGCCTCAGCATTTT

V gene: TRBV29-1
clone size: NA
D gene: NA
J gene: TRBJ2-2
CDR3 protein: CSVGRSRVTGELFF
CDR3 DNA: TGCAGCGTTGGCCGAAGCAGGGTCACCGGGGAGCTGTTTTTT

V gene: TRBV4-1
clone size: NA
D gene: NA
J gene: TRBJ1-1
CDR3 protein: CASSQPVGEAFF
CDR3 DNA: TGCGCCAGCAGCCAACCGGTAGGGGAAGCTTTCTTT

V gene: TRBV5-8
clone size: NA
D gene: NA
J gene: TRBJ2-1
CDR3 protein: CASSLEGEYNEQFF
CDR3 DNA: TGTGCCAGCAGCTTGGAGGGGGAGTACAATGAGCAGTTCTTC

V gene: TRBV5-1
clone size: NA
D gene: NA
J gene: TRBJ1-2
CDR3 protein: CASSLEAGYGYTF
CDR3 DNA: TGCGCCAGCAGCTTGGAAGCGGGGTATGGCTACACCTTC

V gene: TRBV4-2
clone size: NA
D gene: TRBD2
J gene: TRBJ2-7
CDR3 protein: CASSQDPGGRYEQYF
CDR3 DNA: TGTGCCAGCAGCCAAGATCCGGGGGGGCGATACGAGCAGTACTTC

V gene: TRBV5-1
clone size: NA
D gene: NA
J gene: TRBJ1-4
CDR3 protein: CASSLSGVPNEKLFF
CDR3 DNA: TGCGCCAGCAGCTTGTCAGGAGTCCCTAATGAAAAACTGTTTTTT

V gene: TRBV19
clone size: NA
D gene: NA
J gene: TRBJ1-4
CDR3 protein: CASSGGGTNEKLFF
CDR3 DNA: TGTGCCAGTAGCGGGGGGGGAACTAATGAAAAACTGTTTTTT

V gene: TRBV5-1
clone size: NA
D gene: NA
J gene: TRBJ2-2
CDR3 protein: CASSAAGATGELFF
CDR3 DNA: TGCGCCAGCAGCGCCGCAGGGGCCACCGGGGAGCTGTTTTTT

V gene: TRBV2
clone size: NA
D gene: NA
J gene: TRBJ2-4
CDR3 protein: CASSASWGAVFNIQYF
CDR3 DNA: TGTGCCAGCAGTGCAAGCTGGGGGGCGGTTTTTAACATTCAGTACTTC

V gene: TRBV11-3
clone size: NA
D gene: TRBD2
J gene: TRBJ2-1
CDR3 protein: CASSLDLAGGRNEQFF
CDR3 DNA: TGTGCCAGCAGCTTAGATCTCGCGGGAGGGCGAAATGAGCAGTTCTTC

V gene: TRBV6-5
clone size: NA
D gene: NA
J gene: TRBJ2-4
CDR3 protein: CASRSARRNIQYF
CDR3 DNA: TGTGCCAGCAGGTCGGCTCGAAGAAACATTCAGTACTTC

V gene: TRBV19
clone size: NA
D gene: TRBD1
J gene: TRBJ1-1
CDR3 protein: CASSITGGGTEAFF
CDR3 DNA: TGTGCCAGTAGTATTACAGGGGGGGGCACTGAAGCTTTCTTT

V gene: TRBV9
clone size: NA
D gene: TRBD2
J gene: TRBJ2-7
CDR3 protein: CASSGLAGEQYF
CDR3 DNA: TGTGCCAGCAGCGGACTAGCGGGTGAGCAGTACTTC

V gene: TRBV5-4
clone size: NA
D gene: NA
J gene: TRBJ2-3
CDR3 protein: CASSSWGRPNTDTQYF
CDR3 DNA: TGTGCCAGCAGCTCGTGGGGGCGACCCAACACAGATACGCAGTATTTT

V gene: TRBV6-1
clone size: NA
D gene: TRBD1
J gene: TRBJ1-2
CDR3 protein: CASSETGTGLWGYTF
CDR3 DNA: TGTGCCAGCAGTGAAACCGGGACAGGGCTGTGGGGCTACACCTTC

V gene: TRBV6-6
clone size: NA
D gene: NA
J gene: TRBJ1-1
CDR3 protein: CASRETSMNTEAFF
CDR3 DNA: TGTGCCAGCAGAGAAACTTCCATGAACACTGAAGCTTTCTTT

V gene: TRBV29-1
clone size: NA
D gene: NA
J gene: TRBJ2-2
CDR3 protein: CSAGTANTGELFF
CDR3 DNA: TGCAGCGCCGGGACTGCGAACACCGGGGAGCTGTTTTTT

V gene: TRBV30
clone size: NA
D gene: TRBD2
J gene: TRBJ2-1
CDR3 protein: CAWSLIAGGDNEQFF
CDR3 DNA: TGTGCCTGGAGTCTTATAGCGGGAGGGGACAATGAGCAGTTCTTC

V gene: TRBV25-1
clone size: NA
D gene: NA
J gene: TRBJ1-1
CDR3 protein: CASSEVGATEAFF
CDR3 DNA: TGTGCCAGCAGTGAAGTTGGCGCAACTGAAGCTTTCTTT

V gene: TRBV3-1/TRBV3-2
clone size: NA
D gene: TRBD1
J gene: TRBJ1-1
CDR3 protein: CASSYRGDTEAFF
CDR3 DNA: TGTGCCAGCAGCTACAGGGGTGACACTGAAGCTTTCTTT

V gene: TRBV7-2
clone size: once
D gene: TRBD2
J gene: TRBJ2-3
CDR3 protein: CASSLGLAGGPADTQYF
CDR3 DNA: TGTGCCAGCAGCTTGGGACTAGCGGGAGGGCCGGCAGATACGCAGTATTTT

V gene: TRBV12-3/TRBV12-4
clone size: NA
D gene: NA
J gene: TRBJ2-3
CDR3 protein: CASTGTLRDTQYF
CDR3 DNA: TGTGCCAGCACCGGGACCCTGCGGGATACGCAGTATTTT